Included here is one TCR beta chain sequence, with context. The TCR beta CDR3 regions underwent amplification from RNA transcripts. HTBI primers were used in a first-round RT-PCR, which preceded a second-round multiplex PCR. TCRdb ran MiXCR on the multiplex PCR reads and lists one entry per CDR3 protein. The sample records about 380,000 distinct CDR3 sequences, 15% to 19% being singletons. The data are from a study of Graves' ophthalmopathy and Graves' hyperthyroidism. Per germline, CDR1 MGHRA and CDR2 YSYEKL. Between the trimmed V and J ends, which lost 1 base and 4 bases, there was a span of 17 bases. This CDR3 has 16 amino acids.

This clonotype was obtained from a woman aged 18-29 years with stable Graves' hyperthyroidism. V usage is TRBV4-1 and J usage is TRBJ2-7; tentatively, D is TRBD1 or TRBD2 (5 bases each). The specimen sequenced was peripheral blood. The CDR3 is CASSQVGRGGWYEQYF. The CDR3 coding sequence is TGCGCCAGCAGCCAAGTAGGAAGGGGCGGGTGGTACGAGCAGTACTTC.